The 15 T cell receptor beta chains listed next were all sequenced from one sample in a study of shared clonotypes between healthy human individuals. Assay used: immunoSEQ multiplex PCR; TCRdb lists only in-frame clones, some missing. This sample has approximately 980,000 clones, with over 75% found just once. The sequenced sample consisted of memory CD4+ T cells sorted from blood. As to subset: CD45RA-negative fraction. The origin of the receptors is a man aged 18 to 30 in good health.

The chain carries TRBV19 and TRBJ1-5; no definite D call. This CDR3 is built from 14 residues. Between the trimmed V and J ends, which lost 3 bases and 3 bases, there was a span of 9 bases. The germline gives CDR1 LNHDA, CDR2 SQIVND (reference sequence). The CDR3 coding sequence is TGTGCCAGTAGTATTGCGTCAATCAATCAGCCCCAGCATTTT. It specifies CASSIASINQPQHF.

CDR3 amino acids: CASSLSGDWMNEQFF. Here the CDR3 DNA reads TGCGCCAGCAGCTTGAGTGGGGATTGGATGAATGAGCAGTTCTTC. The rearrangement uses TRBV5-1 and TRBJ2-1, with no clear D. V lost 1 base, J lost 7 bases, and 15 bases lay in between. CDR1 SGHRS and CDR2 YFSETQ come from the germline V gene. The CDR3 spans 15 residues.

This clone has more than one count but fewer than ten. The chain is built from TRBV6-4 and TRBJ1-6; weak D call: TRBD1 (5 bases). CDR3 length: 15 amino acids. From germline, CDR1 is MRHNA and CDR2 SNTAGT. The V end was cut by 5 bases, the J end by 2 bases, with 10 bases between. The CDR3, as DNA: TGTGCCAGCAGTCCGGGGGACGCCTATAATTCACCCCTCCACTTT. Protein product: CASSPGDAYNSPLHF.

This clone was counted at least ten times. V gene TRBV6-4 combines with J gene TRBJ1-6; maybe TRBD1 (5 bases). Trimming left V 3 bases short and J 9 bases short, with 9 bases between. This CDR3 region has 13 residues. Germline CDR1 is MRHNA and CDR2 is SNTAGT. The CDR3 DNA reads TGTGCCAGCAGTGAGGGGCCTGGTTCACCCCTCCACTTT. It yields the protein CASSEGPGSPLHF.

The sample holds a few counts of this clone. The chain recombines TRBV11-3 with TRBJ2-1; perhaps TRBD2 as D (6 bases). The germline gives CDR1 SGHNT, CDR2 YENEEA. The CDR3 length is 16 residues. V lost 1 base and J 3 bases, leaving 13 bases between the germline ends. The CDR3 sequence is CASSLGRGVGYNEQFF. The CDR3 DNA sequence: TGTGCCAGCAGCTTAGGGAGGGGAGTTGGCTACAATGAGCAGTTCTTC. The variable domain in full, completed from reference TRBV11-3 and TRBJ2-1, reads EAGVVQSPRYKIIEKKQPVAFWCNPISGHNTLYWYLQNLGQGPELLIRYENEEAVDDSQLPKDRFSAERLKGVDSTLKIQPAELGDSAVYLCASSLGRGVGYNEQFFGPGTRLTVL.

The chain couples TRBV12-5 to TRBJ2-7; 14 positions agree with TRBD2. V was clipped by 1 base and J by 6 bases; unmatched bases: 2. The CDR3 length is 15 residues. The germline gives CDR1 LGHNT, CDR2 FRNRAP. In nucleotides, the CDR3 is TGTGCTAGTGGTTTGGCTGGACTAGCGGGGGGCGAGCAGTACTTC. Translation: CASGLAGLAGGEQYF.

CDR3 residues: CAISERYGVGDSNQPQHF. The CDR3 nucleotides read TGTGCCATCAGTGAGAGGTATGGGGTTGGGGATAGCAATCAGCCCCAGCATTTT. The chain is built from TRBV10-3 and TRBJ1-5; no clear D gene. The V end was cut by 2 bases, the J end by 0 bases, with 17 bases between. The CDR3 sequence is 18 residues long. From germline, CDR1 is ENHRY and CDR2 SYGVKD.

The V call is TRBV5-1, the J call TRBJ2-3, with 7 nucleotides matching TRBD2. This CDR3 has 14 amino acids. The V gene's germline CDR1 is SGHRS and CDR2 YFSETQ. V lost 5 bases and J lost 2; bases outside the gene matches: 5. The DNA of the CDR3 is TGCGCCAGCAGTCGGGGGGAAGTCACAGATACGCAGTATTTT. Translated: CASSRGEVTDTQYF.

This clone was seen a few times. This chain connects TRBV5-1 to TRBJ2-3, with 9 bases matching TRBD2. Unmatched junction bases numbered 6, after V lost 2 bases and J lost 2 bases. CDR3 length equals 16 residues. Per germline, CDR1 SGHRS and CDR2 YFSETQ. Here the CDR3 DNA reads TGCGCCAGCAGCTTTAGGGCGGGAGGGAACACAGATACGCAGTATTTT. Translating it yields CASSFRAGGNTDTQYF. Full variable domain (missing parts from reference TRBV5-1 and TRBJ2-3): KAGVTQTPRYLIKTRGQQVTLSCSPISGHRSVSWYQQTPGQGLQFLFEYFSETQRNKGNFPGRFSGRQFSNSRSEMNVSTLELGDSALYLCASSFRAGGNTDTQYFGPGTRLTVL.

The rearrangement links TRBV18 to TRBJ2-5; no definite D call. V lost 6 bases and J 4 bases, leaving 12 bases between the germline ends. The CDR3 runs to 13 residues. The germline CDR1 and CDR2 sequences are KGHSH and LQKENI. CDR3 residues: CASSRDPRETQYF. For the CDR3, the DNA is TGTGCCAGCTCCCGCGACCCGCGAGAGACCCAGTACTTC.

The rearrangement uses TRBV27 and TRBJ2-4, with D perhaps assigned TRBD1 or TRBD2 (5 bases each). The CDR3 totals 12 residues. CDR1 is MNHEY, CDR2 SMNVEV, per germline (reference sequence). V was cut by 6 bases and J by 8 bases, with 11 bases left in between. The CDR3 region has the DNA TGTGCCAGCAGCGGGATGGGGGACATTCAGTACTTC. It is translated as CASSGMGDIQYF.

The rearrangement uses TRBV5-1 and TRBJ2-5; 7 bases are shared with TRBD1. Germline assignment: CDR1 SGHRS and CDR2 YFSETQ. The ends lost 4 bases at V and 1 base at J; junction bases unmatched: 7. This CDR3 comprises 15 residues. CDR3 sequence (DNA): TGCGCCAGCAGCCAACCGGGACAGTCCCAAGAGACCCAGTACTTC. It codes for CASSQPGQSQETQYF.

The genes are TRBV4-1 and TRBJ1-3; 7 nucleotides agree with TRBD1. The CDR3 consists of 17 residues. Per the germline V gene, CDR1 is MGHRA and CDR2 is YSYEKL. V trimming: 1 base; J trimming: 0 bases; junction bases outside the gene matches: 6. The CDR3 DNA is TGCGCCAGCAGCCAAGCCGGGACAGCAAACTCTGGAAACACCATATATTTT. It translates to CASSQAGTANSGNTIYF.

The J gene is TRBJ1-3, the V gene TRBV11-2; 9 nucleotides agree with TRBD1. The CDR3 covers 17 residues. J lost 2 bases, V lost 5 bases, and 10 bases had no gene match. Looked up from germline, CDR1 is SGHAT and CDR2 is FQNNGV. This CDR3 is CASSRVPGQGTGNTIYF. The CDR3 DNA is TGTGCCAGCAGCAGAGTCCCGGGACAGGGCACTGGAAACACCATATATTTT.

The chain has TRBV14 and TRBJ2-7, with 9 bases matching TRBD1. This CDR3 contains 14 residues. Germline V gives CDR1 SGHDN, CDR2 FVKESK. Unmatched junction bases numbered 7, after V lost 4 bases and J lost 6 bases. Here the CDR3 reads CASSLRDRGGEQYF. DNA of the CDR3: TGTGCCAGCAGCCTACGAGACAGGGGGGGCGAGCAGTACTTC. Using reference TRBV14 and TRBJ2-7 for the parts outside the CDR3, the full variable domain is EAGVTQFPSHSVIEKGQTVTLRCDPISGHDNLYWYRRVMGKEIKFLLHFVKESKQDESGMPNNRFLAERTGGTYSTLKVQPAELEDSGVYFCASSLRDRGGEQYFGPGTRLTVT.